The subject of this entry is one T cell receptor beta chain. The CDR3 loop spans 13 amino acids. The germline gives CDR1 SGHTA, CDR2 FQGNSA. Trimming took off 6 bases at V and 8 bases at J, with 16 bases between the two ends. Clones were sequenced by immunoSEQ multiplex PCR, and TCRdb holds only the in-frame ones, with some missing. The sample gives around 150,000 clones, 85% to 90% of which show up once; 10% is in the top ten. The data were taken from a study of blood T cell repertoires in COVID-19. This sequence originates from a woman aged 70-85 years with COVID-19, enrolled during active disease. Sample: peripheral blood. The chain joins TRBV7-2 to TRBJ1-2, with a weak D call TRBD1 (6 bases). The CDR3, as DNA: TGTGCCAGCAGTTGGGACATGGGGTCGGGCTACACCTTC. Its translation: CASSWDMGSGYTF.